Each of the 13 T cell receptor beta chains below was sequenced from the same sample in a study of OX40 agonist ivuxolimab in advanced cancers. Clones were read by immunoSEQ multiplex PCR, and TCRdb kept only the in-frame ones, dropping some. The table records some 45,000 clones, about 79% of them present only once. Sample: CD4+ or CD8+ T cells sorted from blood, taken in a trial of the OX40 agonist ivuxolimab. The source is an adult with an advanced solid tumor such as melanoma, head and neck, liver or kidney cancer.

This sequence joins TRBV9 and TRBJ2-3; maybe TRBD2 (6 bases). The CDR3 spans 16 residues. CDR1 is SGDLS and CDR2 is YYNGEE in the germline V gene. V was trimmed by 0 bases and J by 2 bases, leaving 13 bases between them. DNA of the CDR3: TGTGCCAGCAGCGTAGTAACTAGCAGACACACAGATACGCAGTATTTT. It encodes CASSVVTSRHTDTQYF. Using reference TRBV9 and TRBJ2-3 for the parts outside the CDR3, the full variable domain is DSGVTQTPKHLITATGQRVTLRCSPRSGDLSVYWYQQSLDQGLQFLIQYYNGEERAKGNILERFSAQQFPDLHSELNLSSLELGDSALYFCASSVVTSRHTDTQYFGPGTRLTVL.

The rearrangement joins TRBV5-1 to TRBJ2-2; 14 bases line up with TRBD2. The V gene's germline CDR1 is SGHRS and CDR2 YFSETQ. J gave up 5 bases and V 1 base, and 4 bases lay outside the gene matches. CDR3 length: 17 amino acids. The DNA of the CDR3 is TGCGCCAGCAGCTTGAGTGGACTAGCGGGAGGTACCGGGGAGCTGTTTTTT. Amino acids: CASSLSGLAGGTGELFF. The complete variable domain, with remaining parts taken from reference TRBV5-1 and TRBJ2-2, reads KAGVTQTPRYLIKTRGQQVTLSCSPISGHRSVSWYQQTPGQGLQFLFEYFSETQRNKGNFPGRFSGRQFSNSRSEMNVSTLELGDSALYLCASSLSGLAGGTGELFFGEGSRLTVL.

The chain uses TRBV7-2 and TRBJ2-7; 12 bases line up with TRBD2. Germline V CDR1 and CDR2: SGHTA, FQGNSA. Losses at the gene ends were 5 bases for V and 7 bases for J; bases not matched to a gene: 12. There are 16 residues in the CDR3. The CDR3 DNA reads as TGTGCCAGCAGCCTCCCCCAAGGACTAGCGGGAACAGAGCAGTACTTC. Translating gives CASSLPQGLAGTEQYF.

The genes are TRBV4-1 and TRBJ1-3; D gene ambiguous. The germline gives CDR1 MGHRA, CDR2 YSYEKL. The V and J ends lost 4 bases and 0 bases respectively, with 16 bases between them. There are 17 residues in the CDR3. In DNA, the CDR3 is TGCGCCAGCAGCCCCCACCCCGCCGGAGCCTCTGGAAACACCATATATTTT. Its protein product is CASSPHPAGASGNTIYF.

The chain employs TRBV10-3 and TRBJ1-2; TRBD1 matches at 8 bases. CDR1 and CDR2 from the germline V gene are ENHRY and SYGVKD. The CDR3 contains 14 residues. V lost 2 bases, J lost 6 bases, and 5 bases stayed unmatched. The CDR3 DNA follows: TGTGCCATCAGTGAGGTGGACAGGGCTGATGGCTACACCTTC. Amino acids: CAISEVDRADGYTF.

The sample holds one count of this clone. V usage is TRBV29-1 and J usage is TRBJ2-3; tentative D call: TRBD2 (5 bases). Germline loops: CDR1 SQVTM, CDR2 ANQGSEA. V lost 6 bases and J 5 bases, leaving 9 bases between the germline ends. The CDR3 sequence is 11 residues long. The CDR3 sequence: CSVLLGDTQYF. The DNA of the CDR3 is TGCAGCGTCCTACTAGGAGATACGCAGTATTTT.

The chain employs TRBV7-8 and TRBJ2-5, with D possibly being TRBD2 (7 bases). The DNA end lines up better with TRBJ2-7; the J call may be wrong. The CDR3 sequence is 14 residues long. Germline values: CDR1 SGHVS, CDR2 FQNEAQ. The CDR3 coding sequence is TGTGCCAGCAGCTCGCGGGGGCTTGTTATCGAGCAGTACTTC. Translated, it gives CASSSRGLVIEQYF.

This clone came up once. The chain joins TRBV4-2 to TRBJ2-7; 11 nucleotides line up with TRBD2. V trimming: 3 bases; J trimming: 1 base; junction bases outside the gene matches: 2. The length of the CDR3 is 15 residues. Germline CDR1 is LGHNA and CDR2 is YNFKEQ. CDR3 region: CASSQSSGGSYEQYF. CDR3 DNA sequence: TGTGCCAGCAGCCAGTCTAGCGGGGGGTCCTACGAGCAGTACTTC.

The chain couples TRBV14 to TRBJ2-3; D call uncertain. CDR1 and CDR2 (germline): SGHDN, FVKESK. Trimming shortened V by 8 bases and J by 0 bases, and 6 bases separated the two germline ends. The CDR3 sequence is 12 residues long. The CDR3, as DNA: TGTGCCAGCGGGTCTAGCACAGATACGCAGTATTTT. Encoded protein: CASGSSTDTQYF.

CDR3 sequence: CASSLLGRGLSEAFF. Written as DNA, the CDR3 is TGTGCCAGCAGCTTGTTGGGCAGGGGGCTCTCTGAAGCTTTCTTT. The chain is built from TRBV5-6 and TRBJ1-1, with 8 bases aligning to TRBD1. Germline lookup yields CDR1 SGHDT and CDR2 YYEEEE. The CDR3 is 15 residues long. The V and J ends lost 1 base and 6 bases, in that order; junction bases with no gene match: 8.

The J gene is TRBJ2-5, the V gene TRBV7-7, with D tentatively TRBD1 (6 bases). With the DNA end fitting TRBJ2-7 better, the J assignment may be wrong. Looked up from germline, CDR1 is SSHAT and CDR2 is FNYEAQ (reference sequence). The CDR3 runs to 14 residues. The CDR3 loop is CASSPGARSYEQYF. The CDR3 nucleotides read TGTGCCAGCAGCCCAGGGGCCCGCTCCTACGAGCAGTACTTC.

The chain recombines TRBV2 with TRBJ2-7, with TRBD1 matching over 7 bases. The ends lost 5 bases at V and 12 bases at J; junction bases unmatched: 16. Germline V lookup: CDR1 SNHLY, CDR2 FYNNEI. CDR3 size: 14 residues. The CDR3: CASSSLDRNPIAYF. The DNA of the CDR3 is TGTGCCAGCAGTTCATTGGACAGGAACCCTATAGCGTACTTC.

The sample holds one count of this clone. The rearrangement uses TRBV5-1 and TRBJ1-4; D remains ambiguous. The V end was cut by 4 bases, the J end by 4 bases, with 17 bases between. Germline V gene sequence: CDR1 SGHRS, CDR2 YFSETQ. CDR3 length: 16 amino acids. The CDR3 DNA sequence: TGCGCCAGCAGCCTCTTAGGGTCATTGGATAATGAAAAACTGTTTTTT. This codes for CASSLLGSLDNEKLFF.